The sequence of this T cell receptor (beta chain) was determined in a study of type 1 and type 2 diabetes patients. Study observations and caveats: In CD4+ and CD8+ T cells, type 2 diabetes diversity exceeded type 1.

This CDR3 comprises 15 residues. V shed 5 bases and J 3 bases; nucleotides not matched to a gene: 6. Germline V lookup: CDR1 LNHDA, CDR2 SQIVND (reference sequence). There are a few counts of this clonotype. As yet, its antigen is unknown. Genomic DNA was the PCR template. The TCR beta CDR3 region was amplified using 30 forward and 13 reverse primers. TCRdb redid the calling of the multiplex PCR reads with MiXCR, one entry per CDR3 protein. The repertoire holds 250,000 or so distinct CDR3 sequences, roughly 50% seen once, with around 13% in the top ten. This clonotype originated in a man younger than 30 with type 2 diabetes. The genes are TRBV19 and TRBJ2-7; 11 nucleotides agree with TRBD2. The sample comprised peripheral blood mononuclear cells (PBMCs). CDR3 region: CASSEASGGNYEQYF. For the CDR3, the DNA is TGTGCCAGTAGTGAGGCTAGCGGGGGGAACTACGAGCAGTACTTC.